The 3 T cell receptor beta chains below come from one sample, sequenced in a study of control samples from healthy donors and cancer patients. Assay used: immunoSEQ multiplex PCR; TCRdb lists only in-frame clones, some missing. The table records 90,000 to 150,000 clones, approximately 88% of them present only once. Sequencing was carried out using blood. These receptors were collected from a man in his forties in good health.

The V and J genes are TRBV2 and TRBJ1-5; the D is unclear. CDR1 SNHLY and CDR2 FYNNEI come from the germline V gene. V gave up 1 base and J gave up 3 bases, with 10 bases separating them. This CDR3 spans 15 amino acids. Written as DNA, the CDR3 is TGTGCCAGCAGTGAAGAGGCACCTGTCAATCAGCCCCAGCATTTT. This gives the protein CASSEEAPVNQPQHF.

The genes are TRBV6-1 and TRBJ1-5; no clear D gene. Germline V gene lookup returns CDR1 MNHNS and CDR2 SASEGT. The ends were cut back, 2 bases at V and 0 bases at J, with 11 bases in the middle. CDR3 length: 16 residues. This CDR3 is CASSELRLNSNQPQHF. CDR3 DNA: TGTGCCAGCAGTGAACTCCGGCTCAATAGCAATCAGCCCCAGCATTTT.

V and J are TRBV14 and TRBJ1-6; the D gene is possibly TRBD1 (6 bases). Germline V gives CDR1 SGHDN, CDR2 FVKESK. The CDR3 loop spans 16 amino acids. V was cut by 1 base and J by 9 bases, with 16 bases left in between. CDR3 DNA sequence: TGTGCCAGCAGCCAAGGAAGGGGAGGGGGGGGTTCACCCCTCCACTTT. It is translated as CASSQGRGGGGSPLHF.